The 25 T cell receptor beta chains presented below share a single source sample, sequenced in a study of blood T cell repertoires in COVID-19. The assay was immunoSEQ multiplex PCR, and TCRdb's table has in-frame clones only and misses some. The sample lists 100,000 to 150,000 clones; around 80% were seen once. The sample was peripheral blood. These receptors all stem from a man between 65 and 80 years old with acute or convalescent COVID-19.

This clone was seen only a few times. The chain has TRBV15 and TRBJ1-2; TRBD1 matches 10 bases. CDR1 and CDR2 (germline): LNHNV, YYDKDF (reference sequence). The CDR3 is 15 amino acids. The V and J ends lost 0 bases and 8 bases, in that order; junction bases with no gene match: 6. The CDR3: CATSRDSGDRGGYTF. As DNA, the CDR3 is TGTGCCACCAGCAGAGATTCGGGGGACAGGGGCGGCTACACCTTC.

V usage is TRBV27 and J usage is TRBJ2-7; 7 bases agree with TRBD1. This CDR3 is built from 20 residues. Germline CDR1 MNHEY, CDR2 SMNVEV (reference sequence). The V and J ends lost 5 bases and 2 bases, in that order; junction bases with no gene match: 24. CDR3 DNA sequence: TGTGCCAGCAGTATTACCCCGTACAGGGGTACCACTTTACGACCCTACGAGCAGTACTTC. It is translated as CASSITPYRGTTLRPYEQYF.

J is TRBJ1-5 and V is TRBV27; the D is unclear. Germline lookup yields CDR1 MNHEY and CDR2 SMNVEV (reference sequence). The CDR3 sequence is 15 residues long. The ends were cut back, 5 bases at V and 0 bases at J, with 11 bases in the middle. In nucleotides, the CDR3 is TGTGCCAGCAGTCCTCGGGGTCATAGCAATCAGCCCCAGCATTTT. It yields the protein CASSPRGHSNQPQHF.

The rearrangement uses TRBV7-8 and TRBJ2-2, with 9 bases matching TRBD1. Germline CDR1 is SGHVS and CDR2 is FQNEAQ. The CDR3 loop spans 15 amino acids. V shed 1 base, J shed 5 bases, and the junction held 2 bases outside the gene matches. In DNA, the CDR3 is TGTGCCAGCAGCTTAGGACAGGGGGGGACCGGGGAGCTGTTTTTT. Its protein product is CASSLGQGGTGELFF.

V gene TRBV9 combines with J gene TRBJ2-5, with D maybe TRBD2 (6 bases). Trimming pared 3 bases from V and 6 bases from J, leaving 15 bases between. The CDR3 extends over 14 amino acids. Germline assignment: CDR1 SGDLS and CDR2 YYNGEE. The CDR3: CASSAGEAPQTQYF. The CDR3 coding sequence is TGTGCCAGCAGCGCGGGGGAGGCTCCACAGACCCAGTACTTC.

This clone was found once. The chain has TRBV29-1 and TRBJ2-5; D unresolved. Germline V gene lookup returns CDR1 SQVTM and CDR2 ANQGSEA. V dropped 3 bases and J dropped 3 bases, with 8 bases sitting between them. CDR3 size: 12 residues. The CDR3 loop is CSVDRQEETQYF. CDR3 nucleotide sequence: TGCAGCGTTGACCGCCAGGAAGAGACCCAGTACTTC.

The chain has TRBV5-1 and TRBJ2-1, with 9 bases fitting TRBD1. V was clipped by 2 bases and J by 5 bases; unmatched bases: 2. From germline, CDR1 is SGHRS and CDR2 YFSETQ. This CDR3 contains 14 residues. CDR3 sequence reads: CASSFGQGNNEQFF. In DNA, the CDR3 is TGCGCCAGCAGCTTTGGACAGGGGAACAATGAGCAGTTCTTC. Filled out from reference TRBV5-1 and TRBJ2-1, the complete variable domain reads KAGVTQTPRYLIKTRGQQVTLSCSPISGHRSVSWYQQTPGQGLQFLFEYFSETQRNKGNFPGRFSGRQFSNSRSEMNVSTLELGDSALYLCASSFGQGNNEQFFGPGTRLTVL.

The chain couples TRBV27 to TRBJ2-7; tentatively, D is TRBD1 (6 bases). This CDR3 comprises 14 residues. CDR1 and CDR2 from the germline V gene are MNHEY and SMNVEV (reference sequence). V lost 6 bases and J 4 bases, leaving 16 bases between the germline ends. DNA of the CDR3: TGTGCCAGCAGCCGGACAGACCCAGTTTACGAGCAGTACTTC. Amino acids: CASSRTDPVYEQYF.

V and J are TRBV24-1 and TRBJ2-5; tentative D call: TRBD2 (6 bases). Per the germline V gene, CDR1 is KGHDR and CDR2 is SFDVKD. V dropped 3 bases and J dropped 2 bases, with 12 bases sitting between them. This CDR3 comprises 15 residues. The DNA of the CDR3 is TGTGCCACCAGTGATCCCCGGGGGTCGCAAGAGACCCAGTACTTC. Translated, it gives CATSDPRGSQETQYF.

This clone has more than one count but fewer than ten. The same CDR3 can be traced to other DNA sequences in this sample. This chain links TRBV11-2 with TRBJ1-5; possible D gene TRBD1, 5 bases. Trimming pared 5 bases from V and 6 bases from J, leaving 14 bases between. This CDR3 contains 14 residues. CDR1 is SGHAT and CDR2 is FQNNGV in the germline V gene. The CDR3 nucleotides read TGTGCCAGCAGCCTCGGAAGGGGCGGTCAGCCCCAGCATTTT. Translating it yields CASSLGRGGQPQHF.

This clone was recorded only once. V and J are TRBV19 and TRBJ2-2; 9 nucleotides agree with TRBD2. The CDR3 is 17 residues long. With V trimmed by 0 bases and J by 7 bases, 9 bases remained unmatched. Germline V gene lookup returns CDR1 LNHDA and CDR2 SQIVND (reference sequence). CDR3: CASSIDRGGALDGELFF. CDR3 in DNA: TGTGCCAGTAGTATAGACCGCGGGGGGGCCCTCGACGGGGAGCTGTTTTTT.

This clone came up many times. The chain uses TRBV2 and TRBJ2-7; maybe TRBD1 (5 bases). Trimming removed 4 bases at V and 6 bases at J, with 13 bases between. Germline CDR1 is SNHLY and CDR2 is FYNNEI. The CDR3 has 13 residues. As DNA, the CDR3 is TGTGCCAGCAGTGGACAGTTAGAAGGCGAGCAGTACTTC. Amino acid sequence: CASSGQLEGEQYF.

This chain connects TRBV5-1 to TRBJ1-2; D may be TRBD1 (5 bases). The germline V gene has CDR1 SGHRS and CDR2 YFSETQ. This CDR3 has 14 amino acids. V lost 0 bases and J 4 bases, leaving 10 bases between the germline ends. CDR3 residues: CASSLGQPGYGYTF. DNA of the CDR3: TGCGCCAGCAGCTTGGGACAGCCTGGCTATGGCTACACCTTC.

CDR3 nucleotides: TGTGCCAGCAGCTTGCAGGGGGGCACAGATACGCAGTATTTT. As protein: CASSLQGGTDTQYF. V usage is TRBV5-4 and J usage is TRBJ2-3, with TRBD1 identical over 7 bases. V was clipped by 1 base and J by 1 base; unmatched bases: 0. The germline gives CDR1 SGHNT, CDR2 YYREEE (reference sequence). The CDR3 has 14 residues.

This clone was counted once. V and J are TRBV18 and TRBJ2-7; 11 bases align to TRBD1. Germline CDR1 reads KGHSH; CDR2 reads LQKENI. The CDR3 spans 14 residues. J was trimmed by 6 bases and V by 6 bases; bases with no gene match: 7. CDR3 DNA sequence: TGTGCCAGCTCCCGTGGGACAGGGGGTGGCGAGCAGTACTTC. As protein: CASSRGTGGGEQYF.

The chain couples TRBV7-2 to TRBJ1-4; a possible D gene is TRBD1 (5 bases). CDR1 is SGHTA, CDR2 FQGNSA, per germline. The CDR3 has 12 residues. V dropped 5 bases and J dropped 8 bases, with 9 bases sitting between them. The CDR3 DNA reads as TGTGCCAGCAGCAAGGGACTGGAAAAACTGTTTTTT. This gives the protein CASSKGLEKLFF.

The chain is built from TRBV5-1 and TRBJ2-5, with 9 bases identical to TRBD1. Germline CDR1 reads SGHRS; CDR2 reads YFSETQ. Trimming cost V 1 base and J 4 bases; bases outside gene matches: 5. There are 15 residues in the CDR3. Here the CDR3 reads CASSLWTGARETQYF. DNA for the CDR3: TGCGCCAGCAGCTTGTGGACAGGGGCTCGAGAGACCCAGTACTTC.

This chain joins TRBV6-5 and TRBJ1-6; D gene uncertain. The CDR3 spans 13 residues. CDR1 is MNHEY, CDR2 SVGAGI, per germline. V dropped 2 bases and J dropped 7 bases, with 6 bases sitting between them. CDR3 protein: CASSYNRNSPLHF. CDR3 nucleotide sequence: TGTGCCAGCAGTTACAACAGAAATTCACCCCTCCACTTT.

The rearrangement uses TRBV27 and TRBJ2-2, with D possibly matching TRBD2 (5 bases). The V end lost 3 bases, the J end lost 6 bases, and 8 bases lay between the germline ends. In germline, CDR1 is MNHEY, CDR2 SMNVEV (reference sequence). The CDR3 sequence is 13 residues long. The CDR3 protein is CASSLNGAGELFF. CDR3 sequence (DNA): TGTGCCAGCAGTTTGAACGGGGCCGGGGAGCTGTTTTTT.

CDR3 nucleotide sequence: TGTGCCAGCAGTGACCCCCAGAACACTGAAGCTTTCTTT. It encodes CASSDPQNTEAFF. The chain has TRBV6-1 and TRBJ1-1, with unresolved D. Germline CDR1 MNHNS, CDR2 SASEGT. CDR3 length equals 13 residues. Trimming pared 3 bases from V and 1 base from J, leaving 6 bases between.

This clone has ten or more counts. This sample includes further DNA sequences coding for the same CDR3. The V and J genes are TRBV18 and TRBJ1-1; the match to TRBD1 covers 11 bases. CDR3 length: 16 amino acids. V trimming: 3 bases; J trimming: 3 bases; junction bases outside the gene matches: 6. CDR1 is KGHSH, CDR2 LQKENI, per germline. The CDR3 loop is CASSPRTGGRDTEAFF. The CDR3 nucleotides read TGTGCCAGCTCACCCCGGACAGGGGGCCGGGACACTGAAGCTTTCTTT.

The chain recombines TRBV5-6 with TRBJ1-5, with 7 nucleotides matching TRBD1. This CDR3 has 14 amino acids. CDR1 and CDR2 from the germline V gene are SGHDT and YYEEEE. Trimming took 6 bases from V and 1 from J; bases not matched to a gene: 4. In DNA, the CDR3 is TGTGCCAGCACCCGGGGACAGAGCAATCAGCCCCAGCATTTT. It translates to CASTRGQSNQPQHF.

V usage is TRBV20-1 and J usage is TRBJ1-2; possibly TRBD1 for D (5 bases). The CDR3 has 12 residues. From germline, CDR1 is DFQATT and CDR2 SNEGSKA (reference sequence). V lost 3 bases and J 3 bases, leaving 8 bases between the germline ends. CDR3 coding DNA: TGCAGTGCTAGTAGACAGTACTATGGCTACACCTTC. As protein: CSASRQYYGYTF.

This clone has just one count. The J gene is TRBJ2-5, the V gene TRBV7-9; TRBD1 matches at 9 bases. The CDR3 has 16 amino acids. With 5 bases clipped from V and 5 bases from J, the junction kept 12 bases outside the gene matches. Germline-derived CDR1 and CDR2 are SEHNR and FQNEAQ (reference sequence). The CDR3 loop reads CASSPRSGTGWETQYF. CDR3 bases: TGTGCCAGCAGCCCCCGAAGCGGGACAGGGTGGGAGACCCAGTACTTC. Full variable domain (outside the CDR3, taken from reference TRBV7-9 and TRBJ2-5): DTGVSQNPRHKITKRGQNVTFRCDPISEHNRLYWYRQTLGQGPEFLTYFQNEAQLEKSRLLSDRFSAERPKGSFSTLEIQRTEQGDSAMYLCASSPRSGTGWETQYFGPGTRLLVL.

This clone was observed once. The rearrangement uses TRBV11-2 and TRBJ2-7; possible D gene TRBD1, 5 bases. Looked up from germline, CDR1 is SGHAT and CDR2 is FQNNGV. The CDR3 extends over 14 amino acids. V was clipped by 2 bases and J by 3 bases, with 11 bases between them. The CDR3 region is CASSLRGNLYEQYF. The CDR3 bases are TGTGCCAGCAGCTTAAGGGGCAACCTCTACGAGCAGTACTTC. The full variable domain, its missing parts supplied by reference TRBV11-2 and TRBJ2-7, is EAGVAQSPRYKIIEKRQSVAFWCNPISGHATLYWYQQILGQGPKLLIQFQNNGVVDDSQLPKDRFSAERLKGVDSTLKIQPAKLEDSAVYLCASSLRGNLYEQYFGPGTRLTVT.